Many counts were recorded for the clone carrying this TCR beta chain. This specimen belongs to a study of blood T cells in healthy people across ages. Germline assignment: CDR1 LGHDT and CDR2 YNNKEL (reference sequence). The V and J ends lost 1 base and 6 bases respectively, with 7 bases between them. This CDR3 contains 13 residues. The second PCR ran about 6 to 12 cycles with a sample-barcoded 5' primer and J-beta primers. TCRdb ran MiXCR on the 5' RACE reads and lists one entry per CDR3 protein. The profile shows 1.5 million to 2 million distinct CDR3 sequences, roughly 49% of them singletons. The V and J genes are TRBV3-1 and TRBJ1-5, with D possibly being TRBD1 (6 bases). Sample: blood. The clonotype comes from a woman aged 40 to 50 in good health. The CDR3 protein is CASSQGGRQPQHF. As DNA, the CDR3 is TGTGCCAGCAGCCAAGGGGGGCGTCAGCCCCAGCATTTT.